Shown below are 2 T cell receptor beta chains from a single sample sequenced in a study of human T cells and chemical hapten exposure. Time point reported: patch test 1, 2 weeks after DPC sensitization. Sample treatment: therapeutic diphenylcyclopropenone sensitization with weekly scalp DPC. TCRdb reprocessed the RACE reads via MiXCR and lists one record per CDR3 protein. The profile shows 95,000 to 150,000 distinct CDR3 sequences, about 13% of them singletons. Sequences were derived from whole blood, sampled in connection with sensitization to the hapten diphenylcyclopropenone (DPC). The receptors originated from a man between 18 and 35 years old with alopecia areata. Some clones in this sample may be carry-over from other donors' samples.

This clonotype has just a few counts. The CDR3 here is CASSQVGDTQYF. The CDR3 bases are TGTGCCAGCAGCCAAGTCGGAGATACGCAGTATTTT. The chain couples TRBV3-1 to TRBJ2-3, with D hard to call. The V and J ends lost 1 base and 5 bases respectively, with 4 bases between them. CDR3 size: 12 residues. Looked up from germline, CDR1 is LGHDT and CDR2 is YNNKEL (reference sequence).

At least ten counts were recorded for this clonotype. The chain has TRBV5-6 and TRBJ1-4; no definite D call. V was pared by 4 bases and J by 7 bases, with 11 bases between. Germline lookup yields CDR1 SGHDT and CDR2 YYEEEE. CDR3 size: 13 residues. The CDR3 nucleotides are TGTGCCAGCAGCCCGAGGCTAGCTGAAAAACTGTTTTTT. Translating gives CASSPRLAEKLFF.